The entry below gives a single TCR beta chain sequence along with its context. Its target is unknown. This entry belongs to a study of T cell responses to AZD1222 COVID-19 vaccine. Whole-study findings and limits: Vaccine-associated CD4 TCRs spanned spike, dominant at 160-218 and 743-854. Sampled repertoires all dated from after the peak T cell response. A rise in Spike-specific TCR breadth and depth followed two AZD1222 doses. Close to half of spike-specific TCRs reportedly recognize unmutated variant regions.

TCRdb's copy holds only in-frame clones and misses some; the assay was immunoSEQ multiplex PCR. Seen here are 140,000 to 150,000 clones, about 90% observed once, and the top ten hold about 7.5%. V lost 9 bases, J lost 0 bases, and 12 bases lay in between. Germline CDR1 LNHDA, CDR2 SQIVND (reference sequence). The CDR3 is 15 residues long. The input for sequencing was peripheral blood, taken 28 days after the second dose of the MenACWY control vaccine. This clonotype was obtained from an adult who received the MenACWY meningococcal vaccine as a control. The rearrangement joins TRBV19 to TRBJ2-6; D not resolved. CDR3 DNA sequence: TGTGCCAGCAGACCGGGTTACTCTGGGGCCAACGTCCTGACTTTC. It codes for CASRPGYSGANVLTF.